Following are 18 T cell receptor beta chains from one sample sequenced in a study of regulatory dendritic cells for organ transplantation (dated by TCRdb to 2017 to 2019). Receptor amplification or capture employed the immunoSEQ multiplex PCR assay. TCRdb re-hosts the immuneACCESS table, in-frame sequences only. Its copies lack some clones; in the studies checked, an unresolved V gene accounts for under half of them, and the cause for the rest is not known. This sample lists under 30,000 clones; over 75% were detected once. The ten largest clones represent less than 2.5% of the sample. The sample comprised memory CD4+ T cells from blood. The meaning of the sample's cell subset or site label: CD45RO+ memory T cells. These receptors were obtained from a human donor in good health.

The gene calls are TRBV19 and TRBJ2-3; D is tentatively TRBD1 or TRBD2 (5 bases each). In germline, CDR1 is LNHDA, CDR2 SQIVND (reference sequence). The CDR3 runs 14 residues. V was pared by 4 bases and J by 3 bases, with 11 bases between. CDR3 region: CASSRGITTDTQYF. In DNA, the CDR3 is TGTGCCAGTAGTAGGGGGATAACGACAGATACGCAGTATTTT. The full variable domain, its missing parts supplied by reference TRBV19 and TRBJ2-3, is DGGITQSPKYLFRKEGQNVTLSCEQNLNHDAMYWYRQDPGQGLRLIYYSQIVNDFQKGDIAEGYSVSREKKESFPLTVTSAQKNPTAFYLCASSRGITTDTQYFGPGTRLTVL.

This clone was found a few times. This rearrangement joins TRBV6-5 to TRBJ1-6; D is perhaps TRBD1 (6 bases). CDR1 MNHEY and CDR2 SVGAGI come from the germline V gene. Trimming removed 2 bases at V and 8 bases at J, with 13 bases between. This CDR3 has 15 amino acids. The CDR3 loop reads CASSYRDTGDSPLHF. CDR3 nucleotides: TGTGCCAGCAGTTACCGGGACACTGGCGATTCACCCCTCCACTTT.

The chain links TRBV5-1 to TRBJ2-1; 8 positions match TRBD2. Germline CDR1 SGHRS, CDR2 YFSETQ. There are 15 residues in the CDR3. Trimming took 3 bases from V and 5 from J; bases not matched to a gene: 7. CDR3 DNA: TGCGCCAGCAGCTCAGCGGGAGCGCCCCACAATGAGCAGTTCTTC. Translating it yields CASSSAGAPHNEQFF.

Here the CDR3 DNA reads TGTGCCAGCAGCTCGATGGGGACAGGGAAGACCCAGTACTTC. This codes for CASSSMGTGKTQYF. V usage is TRBV9 and J usage is TRBJ2-5, with 9 bases identical to TRBD1. V gave up 4 bases and J gave up 6 bases; unmatched junction bases: 7. The CDR3 loop spans 14 amino acids. Germline assignment: CDR1 SGDLS and CDR2 YYNGEE. Looking up the rest from reference TRBV9 and TRBJ2-5 gives the full variable domain: DSGVTQTPKHLITATGQRVTLRCSPRSGDLSVYWYQQSLDQGLQFLIQYYNGEERAKGNILERFSAQQFPDLHSELNLSSLELGDSALYFCASSSMGTGKTQYFGPGTRLLVL.

The chain joins TRBV19 to TRBJ2-2; no definite D call. Trimming cost V 6 bases and J 6 bases, with 11 bases left between them. CDR1 is LNHDA, CDR2 SQIVND, per germline (reference sequence). The CDR3 is 13 amino acids. The CDR3 sequence: CASSLSRAGELFF. In DNA form, the CDR3 reads TGTGCCAGTAGCCTCTCCCGGGCCGGGGAGCTGTTTTTT.

The chain is built from TRBV7-9 and TRBJ2-2; possibly TRBD2 for D (5 bases). The length of the CDR3 is 13 residues. Trimming stripped 5 bases from V and 4 bases from J, with 8 bases between. In germline, CDR1 is SEHNR, CDR2 FQNEAQ (reference sequence). The CDR3 loop is CASSGTSTGELFF. The DNA of the CDR3 is TGTGCCAGCAGCGGAACTAGCACCGGGGAGCTGTTTTTT.

This clone is a singleton in its sample. The V call is TRBV7-2, the J call TRBJ2-1; 8 bases line up with TRBD2. V gave up 5 bases and J gave up 3 bases; unmatched junction bases: 6. The germline CDR1 and CDR2 sequences are SGHTA and FQGNSA. The CDR3 runs to 15 residues. CDR3 region: CASSPGRGGYNEQFF. For the CDR3, the DNA is TGTGCCAGCAGCCCCGGGAGGGGGGGCTACAATGAGCAGTTCTTC. The complete variable domain, with remaining parts taken from reference TRBV7-2 and TRBJ2-1, reads GAGVSQSPSNKVTEKGKDVELRCDPISGHTALYWYRQSLGQGLEFLIYFQGNSAPDKSGLPSDRFSAERTGGSVSTLTIQRTQQEDSAVYLCASSPGRGGYNEQFFGPGTRLTVL.

The V call is TRBV19, the J call TRBJ2-7; 9 bases align to TRBD1. This CDR3 is 16 amino acids long. The germline CDR1 and CDR2 sequences are LNHDA and SQIVND (reference sequence). V trimming: 6 bases; J trimming: 3 bases; junction bases outside the gene matches: 12. CDR3 nucleotides: TGTGCCAGTAGGCAAATCGGGACAGGGTTTGGCTACGAGCAGTACTTC. Amino acid sequence: CASRQIGTGFGYEQYF.

This clone was observed a few times. The CDR3 loop reads CASSKPPGGLAGETQYF. In DNA, the CDR3 is TGTGCCAGCAGCAAACCCCCTGGGGGACTAGCGGGAGAGACCCAGTACTTC. This rearrangement joins TRBV21-1 to TRBJ2-5; TRBD2, the D gene given by the table, was not confirmed from the DNA. TRBV21-1 is described as a pseudogene. This CDR3 comprises 17 residues.

The genes are TRBV5-1 and TRBJ2-5; D unclear. Judging by the DNA end, TRBJ2-7 fits better; the J call may be wrong. In germline, CDR1 is SGHRS, CDR2 YFSETQ. The CDR3 contains 13 residues. The CDR3 reads CASSLGYRSEQYF. The DNA for the CDR3 is TGCGCCAGCAGCTTGGGGTATCGGAGCGAGCAGTACTTC.

The chain links TRBV29-1 to TRBJ2-7; D is unresolved. V was trimmed by 6 bases and J by 0 bases, leaving 9 bases between them. The CDR3 contains 12 residues. CDR1 and CDR2 (germline): SQVTM, ANQGSEA. The CDR3, as DNA: TGCAGCGTCCGCCCCAGCTCCTACGAGCAGTACTTC. It specifies CSVRPSSYEQYF.

The chain's CDR3 is CASSPQGQTEAFF. The CDR3 bases are TGTGCCAGTAGCCCACAGGGACAAACTGAAGCTTTCTTT. The chain couples TRBV19 to TRBJ1-1; weak D call: TRBD1 (6 bases). Germline V gene sequence: CDR1 LNHDA, CDR2 SQIVND (reference sequence). Trimming took 6 bases from V and 5 from J, leaving 13 bases between them. The CDR3 sequence is 13 residues long. Full variable domain (remainder filled in from reference TRBV19 and TRBJ1-1): DGGITQSPKYLFRKEGQNVTLSCEQNLNHDAMYWYRQDPGQGLRLIYYSQIVNDFQKGDIAEGYSVSREKKESFPLTVTSAQKNPTAFYLCASSPQGQTEAFFGQGTRLTVV.

V gene TRBV6-1 combines with J gene TRBJ2-5, with a possible D match to TRBD1 (5 bases). The V end was cut by 4 bases, the J end by 3 bases, with 15 bases between. The CDR3 totals 15 residues. Germline V gene lookup returns CDR1 MNHNS and CDR2 SASEGT. The CDR3 loop reads CASSVGQGNKETQYF. The CDR3 DNA follows: TGTGCCAGCAGTGTAGGGCAGGGAAACAAAGAGACCCAGTACTTC.

This rearrangement joins TRBV7-9 to TRBJ2-7; the match to TRBD1 covers 8 bases. V dropped 2 bases and J dropped 5; count of bases not matched to a gene: 11. The CDR3 covers 16 residues. Germline-derived CDR1 and CDR2 are SEHNR and FQNEAQ (reference sequence). DNA for the CDR3: TGTGCCAGCAGCTTATTCCGCGGGACAGGATTCCACGAGCAGTACTTC. It is translated as CASSLFRGTGFHEQYF.

The chain has TRBV27 and TRBJ1-1; D ambiguous. Between the trimmed V and J ends, which lost 5 bases and 4 bases, there was a span of 8 bases. The length of the CDR3 is 12 residues. Germline CDR1 and CDR2: MNHEY and SMNVEV (reference sequence). CDR3 region: CASSPHFTEAFF. For the CDR3, the DNA is TGTGCCAGCAGTCCTCACTTCACTGAAGCTTTCTTT.

The V call is TRBV6-5, the J call TRBJ1-4; a possible D gene is TRBD1 (5 bases). Trimming removed 2 bases from V and 8 bases from J, with 12 bases in between. CDR1 is MNHEY, CDR2 SVGAGI, per germline. The length of the CDR3 is 14 residues. The CDR3 loop reads CASSYTQGGEKLFF. The CDR3 DNA is TGTGCCAGCAGTTACACCCAGGGTGGGGAAAAACTGTTTTTT.

V is TRBV7-2 and J is TRBJ1-1; 7 positions match TRBD1. Germline CDR1 reads SGHTA; CDR2 reads FQGNSA. J was trimmed by 0 bases and V by 5 bases; bases with no gene match: 9. This CDR3 has 16 residues. CDR3 loop: CASSPKTGSMNTEAFF. The CDR3 region has the DNA TGTGCCAGCAGCCCCAAGACAGGGTCCATGAACACTGAAGCTTTCTTT.

The chain is built from TRBV11-2 and TRBJ2-3; tentative D call: TRBD2 (6 bases). CDR1 is SGHAT and CDR2 is FQNNGV in the germline V gene. V lost 4 bases, J lost 3 bases, and 23 bases lay in between. The length of the CDR3 is 18 residues. Here the CDR3 DNA reads TGTGCCAGCAGCTCGCGGGCCGAGAGGCGGGGTCGTACAGATACGCAGTATTTT. Amino acid sequence: CASSSRAERRGRTDTQYF.